This TCR beta chain was found in a study of cytomegalovirus exposure and HLA in healthy donors. General study points: TCR sequences were mostly rare, though some public TCRs occurred in many donors. In vitro work confirmed that a few CMV-associated chains recognize CMV antigens. High specificity and sensitivity for cytomegalovirus status were reported for the classifier. The study designated 150 to 200 TCR beta chains cytomegalovirus-associated.

V was cut by 3 bases and J by 11 bases, with 16 bases left in between. This CDR3 is built from 13 residues. Germline CDR1 is SGHTA and CDR2 is FQGNSA. TCRdb's copy holds only in-frame clones and misses some; the assay was immunoSEQ multiplex PCR. This table has about 65,000 clones, around 92% appearing once. This clone was detected once. As yet, its antigen is unknown. The specimen was PBMCs. J is TRBJ1-1 and V is TRBV7-2; D not certain. The receptor was derived from a woman aged 18-29 years in good health and CMV-seronegative. CDR3 DNA sequence: TGTGCCAGCAGCTTTAACGATCCCCAGTCGGCTTTCTTT. This codes for CASSFNDPQSAFF.